Listed below are T cell receptor beta chains from one sample, sequenced in a study of cytomegalovirus exposure and HLA in healthy donors. Sequencing used immunoSEQ multiplex PCR; TCRdb keeps in-frame clones, though not all of them. The sample lists 150,000 to 200,000 clones, about four fifths occurring once. The sequencing input was PBMCs. The source of these receptors is a woman aged 50 to 60 in good health and CMV-seronegative. Both conserved end residues are part of each CDR3. Fields, in order: V gene, clone size, D gene, J gene, CDR3 DNA, CDR3 protein. The D gene is left open where the match is weak. Clone size is stated in some rows and not others, as once, few, many or a class when expanded.

TRBV6-1	NA	NA	TRBJ1-5	TGTGCCAGCACGACAGCAGTAGGCCAGCCCCAGCATTTT	CASTTAVGQPQHF
TRBV2	NA	NA	TRBJ1-1	TGTGCCAGCAGAGAAATCCCTACCTTGAACACTGAAGCTTTCTTT	CASREIPTLNTEAFF
TRBV5-1	NA	TRBD1	TRBJ1-1	TGCGCCAGCAGCCCAGACAGGGGCCGGGGCACTGAAGCTTTCTTT	CASSPDRGRGTEAFF
TRBV4-2	once	TRBD2	TRBJ2-7	TGTGCCAGCAGCCAGGTGAACGGGACTAGGTTCTACGAGCAGTACTTC	CASSQVNGTRFYEQYF
TRBV19	NA	TRBD2	TRBJ2-2	TGTGCCAGTAAGGGACTAGCGGGGGCCCGATCGGGGACCGGGGAGCTGTTTTTT	CASKGLAGARSGTGELFF
TRBV6-1	NA	NA	TRBJ1-5	TGTGCCAGCAGTGAACCCAGGGATCAGCCCCAGCATTTT	CASSEPRDQPQHF
TRBV10-3	NA	TRBD2	TRBJ2-7	TGTGCCATCAGTGGAGCTGGCGGGAGCGAAACCGGAACCTACGAGCAGTACTTC	CAISGAGGSETGTYEQYF
TRBV5-6	NA	NA	TRBJ1-5	TGTGCCAGCAGCTCGCCCCAGGGGAGAAAGTCCCAGCATTTT	CASSSPQGRKSQHF
TRBV6-1	NA	TRBD2	TRBJ2-7	TGTGCCAGCAGTGAAGCTAGCGGGGCCTCCTACGAGCAGTACTTC	CASSEASGASYEQYF
TRBV2	NA	TRBD2	TRBJ2-7	TGTGCCAGCAGGGCTAAGCGGGAGGGCCTCGGCGAGCAGTACTTC	CASRAKREGLGEQYF
TRBV7-8	NA	TRBD1	TRBJ2-5	TGTGCCAGCGCCCAATACAGGGGCCCAAGTGAGACCCAGTACTTC	CASAQYRGPSETQYF
TRBV2	NA	TRBD1	TRBJ1-3	TGTGCCTATCGGGGACAGGGCGAAAACACCATATATTTT	CAYRGQGENTIYF
TRBV19	NA	TRBD2	TRBJ2-2	TGTGCCAGTGGTTCTAGCGGGAGACTAGGGGAGCTGTTTTTT	CASGSSGRLGELFF
TRBV19	NA	TRBD1	TRBJ1-5	TGTGCCAGCGCCCCGGGACAGGGCCCCCTTCAGCCCCAGCATTTT	CASAPGQGPLQPQHF
TRBV28	NA	TRBD2	TRBJ2-2	TGTGCCAGCAGTTTTCTCGGGACTAGCGGAATCCACACCGGGGAGCTGTTTTTT	CASSFLGTSGIHTGELFF
TRBV30	NA	NA	TRBJ1-5	TGTGCCTGGAGTGTCCAGGGGAGCAGGGATCAGCCCCAGCATTTT	CAWSVQGSRDQPQHF
TRBV28	NA	TRBD1	TRBJ1-5	TGTGCCAGCAGTAAGGACAGGGTTGGGAAGCCCCAGCATTTT	CASSKDRVGKPQHF
TRBV5-1	NA	TRBD1	TRBJ1-2	TGCGCCAGCAGCTCCGCCGGGACAGGGGATGGCTACACCTTC	CASSSAGTGDGYTF
TRBV4-2	NA	NA	TRBJ2-3	TGTGCCAGCAGCCAATGGCAGGGGCGGGATACGCAGTATTTT	CASSQWQGRDTQYF
TRBV7-2	NA	NA	TRBJ1-6	TGTGCCAGCAGAGACGGGGTTTATAATTCACCCCTCCACTTT	CASRDGVYNSPLHF
TRBV28	NA	NA	TRBJ2-7	TGCGCCAGCAGGCCCCCCCACAGCTACGAGCAGTACTTC	CASRPPHSYEQYF
TRBV6-1	NA	TRBD1	TRBJ1-2	TGTGCCAGCAAGCGGACAGGGAGCTATGGCTACACCTTC	CASKRTGSYGYTF
TRBV2	once	TRBD2	TRBJ2-5	TGTGCCAGCAGTGCTGGCGGGGGGGCTGGAGAGACCCAGTACTTC	CASSAGGGAGETQYF
TRBV19	NA	TRBD1	TRBJ1-4	TGTGCCAGTAGTATCTTGTCAGGGGGACGCGGGAATGAAAAACTGTTTTTT	CASSILSGGRGNEKLFF
TRBV2	NA	NA	TRBJ1-2	TGTGCCAGCAGTGAAGCTTGGGGCAGTTATGGCTACACCTTC	CASSEAWGSYGYTF
TRBV18	NA	NA	TRBJ1-2	TGTGCCAGCTCACCAACAGGGAGCGATGGCTACACCTTC	CASSPTGSDGYTF
TRBV5-6	NA	NA	TRBJ1-1	TGTGCCAGCAACCAGGCGGGCAGGAACACTGAAGCTTTCTTT	CASNQAGRNTEAFF
TRBV21-1	once	NA	TRBJ2-6	TGTGCCAGCAGCCCCTCATCAGGGACTGGGGCCAACGTCCTGACTTTC	CASSPSSGTGANVLTF
TRBV6-1	NA	TRBD1	TRBJ1-6	TGTGCCAGCTCGGGGGACAGGGATTCACCCCTCCACTTT	CASSGDRDSPLHF